This T cell receptor beta chain stems from a study of patients and donors after allogeneic stem cell transplantation. TCRdb reanalysed the RT-PCR reads using MiXCR and keeps one entry per CDR3 protein. The table shows 500 to 800 distinct CDR3 sequences, with 1.3% to 1.5% occurring only once. CDR3 length: 15 residues. Per the germline V gene, CDR1 is PRHDT and CDR2 is FYEKMQ (reference sequence). Unmatched junction bases numbered 7, after V lost 3 bases and J lost 4 bases. This clonotype is deemed medium-sized (0.01 to 0.1%). This TCR came from a human donor who was either an allogeneic HSCT recipient or a stem cell or donor lymphocyte infusion donor (not recorded which). It is not recorded whose cells these are; they may come from a transplant donor. V is TRBV13 and J is TRBJ2-7; TRBD2 matches at 9 bases. The source material was blood, either unsorted or a sorted T cell fraction (not recorded which). CDR3 region: CASSLSLAGTYEQYF. CDR3 bases: TGTGCCAGCAGCTTGAGTCTAGCGGGAACGTACGAGCAGTACTTC.